This TCR beta chain originates from a study of shared clonotypes between healthy human individuals. Study overall: Researchers assigned three CD4 naive, three CD4 memory, two CD8 naive and one CD8 memory plate to each donor. Findings of the study overall: With a handful of donors compared, roughly 5% of naive CD4 clonotypes were shared.

Concerning this clone: The antigen remains unidentified.

Trimming took 2 bases from V and 4 from J; bases not matched to a gene: 4. CDR1 SGHDT and CDR2 YYEEEE come from the germline V gene. CDR3 length equals 14 residues. Naive CD8 cells, CD45RO-negative and positively selected for CCR7, excluded terminally differentiated effector memory CD45RA+ cells. How the authors handled the data: Junction-only sequences without quality scores were provided by ImmunoSEQ, so filtering was different. TCRdb keeps only in-frame clones here, not all; method: immunoSEQ multiplex PCR. The V and J calls and clone size come from that table; D and trimming were worked out from the DNA. The sample lists millions of clones, approximately 94% occurring once.

The specimen was naive CD8+ T cells from PBMCs. The J gene is TRBJ2-3, the V gene TRBV5-6; TRBD2 matches at 7 bases. The source is a man aged 18 to 35 in good health. Some clones in this sample may be carry-over from other donors' samples. DNA for the CDR3: TGTGCCAGCAGCTTAGAACTAGCGCCAGATACGCAGTATTTT. Encoded protein: CASSLELAPDTQYF.